This T cell receptor (beta chain) was sequenced in a study of blood T cell repertoires in COVID-19. Germline V gives CDR1 SGHAT, CDR2 FQNNGV. This CDR3 has 11 amino acids. The J segment lost 15 bases and the V segment lost 1 base, leaving 2 bases of the junction unmatched. Sequencing was performed with immunoSEQ multiplex PCR; in TCRdb, only in-frame clones are kept and a portion is missing. Among 300,000 to 450,000 clones listed, roughly 90% were seen once. The sample was PBMCs or T cells enriched from blood (not recorded which). The chain is built from TRBV11-2 and TRBJ2-1; 8 bases are shared with TRBD1. The sequence was obtained from a woman aged 25 to 39 who had been exposed to COVID-19. In nucleotides, the CDR3 is TGTGCCAGCAGCTTAGGGACAGGGTGGTTCTTC. Its protein is CASSLGTGWFF.